A selection of T cell receptor beta chains follows, all from one sample in a study of CD8 T cells in Susac syndrome. TCRdb reprocessed the immunoSEQ multiplex PCR reads with MiXCR, giving one entry per CDR3 protein. The data contain under 90,000 distinct CDR3 sequences, roughly 91% of them singletons. The specimen was CD4+ T cells from PBMCs. The receptors here all came from a human donor with Susac syndrome. Each CDR3 is given with its conserved first and last residue. The order of the fields is J gene, V gene, D gene, clone size, CDR3 DNA, CDR3 protein. D genes are given only for firm matches. Not every row has a clone size; where given, it reads once, few, many or a size class.

>TRBJ2-7|TRBV6-2/TRBV6-3|TRBD1|once
TGTGCCAGCAGCCTACAGGGGTGGAATTACGAGCAGTACTTC
CASSLQGWNYEQYF
>TRBJ2-5|TRBV5-1|-|-
TGCGCCAGCAGCTTGGTAGGGGGCCAAGAGACCCAGTACTTC
CASSLVGGQETQYF
>TRBJ1-2|TRBV3-1|-|-
TGTGCCAGCAGGCAGAATAGGGGTGTCAACTATGGCTACACCTTC
CASRQNRGVNYGYTF
>TRBJ2-7|TRBV4-3|-|-
TGCGCCAGCAGCCAAGTAATCAGGGGTTCGCCCATAGTCCCCTACGAGCAGTACTTC
CASSQVIRGSPIVPYEQYF
>TRBJ2-2|TRBV20-1|-|-
TGCAGTGCTAGAGGCCTCTTCGGCGGGGAGCTGTTTTTT
CSARGLFGGELFF
>TRBJ2-7|TRBV3-1|-|-
TGTGCCAGCAGCCAAGAACTGGAGGGCTCCTACGAGCAGTACTTC
CASSQELEGSYEQYF
>TRBJ2-1|TRBV30|-|-
TGTGCCTGGAGTGACAGGGTCCCTTACAATGAGCAGTTCTTC
CAWSDRVPYNEQFF
>TRBJ2-1|TRBV6-2/TRBV6-3|TRBD2|few
TGTGCCAGCAGTTACCCGACCGGGACTAGCGGGGCAAATGAGCAGTTCTTC
CASSYPTGTSGANEQFF
>TRBJ1-2|TRBV30|-|-
TGTTCGCAGGGGTCCAGCTACTATGGCTACACCTTC
CSQGSSYYGYTF
>TRBJ1-3|TRBV7-2|-|-
TGTGCCAGCAGCTTTCGGGATCCTGGAAACACCATATATTTT
CASSFRDPGNTIYF
>TRBJ2-1|TRBV7-2|TRBD2|-
TGTGCCAGCAGCTTCCAAAGGGAGGGCAATGAGCAGTTCTTC
CASSFQREGNEQFF
>TRBJ1-2|TRBV4-1|-|-
TGCGCCAGCAGCCAAGTTTCGGCAGGGTATACTAACTATGGCTACACCTTC
CASSQVSAGYTNYGYTF
>TRBJ2-4|TRBV11-2|-|-
TGTGCCAGCAGCCAACCCCCAGGGGCAGCCAAAAACATTCAGTACTTC
CASSQPPGAAKNIQYF
>TRBJ2-4|TRBV19|TRBD2|-
TGTGCCAGTACCACGCAGCGGGAAAGGAACATTCAGTACTTC
CASTTQRERNIQYF
>TRBJ1-2|TRBV10-2|-|-
TGCGCCAGCAGTGGGGTCAACTATGGCTACACCTTC
CASSGVNYGYTF
>TRBJ1-2|TRBV4-1|-|once
TGCGCCAGCAGCCCGGATCCGCAGACACTTTATGGCTACACCTTC
CASSPDPQTLYGYTF
>TRBJ1-2|TRBV28|-|-
TGTGCCAGCAGGAAAACAGGGACCACTAACTATGGCTACACCTTC
CASRKTGTTNYGYTF
>TRBJ1-1|TRBV4-2|-|-
TGTGCCAGCAGCCCGACATGGGGACAATGGCGTGGGGACACTGAAGCTTTCTTT
CASSPTWGQWRGDTEAFF
>TRBJ2-1|TRBV7-2|TRBD2|-
TGTGCCAGCAGCTTAGTATCTAGCGGGAGCGCAAATGAGCAGTTCTTC
CASSLVSSGSANEQFF
>TRBJ1-1|TRBV7-9|TRBD1|once
TGTGCCAGCAGCTTACGACGACAGGGAGGAATGAACACTGAAGCTTTCTTT
CASSLRRQGGMNTEAFF
>TRBJ1-2|TRBV6-2/TRBV6-3|-|-
TGTGCCAGCAGTTACTCGTTTCCGCCAGATAACTATGGCTACACCTTC
CASSYSFPPDNYGYTF
>TRBJ2-1|TRBV7-2|TRBD2|-
TGTGCCAGCAGCTTAGGGCTCTGGCAGGGAGGGAGTGAGCAGTTCTTC
CASSLGLWQGGSEQFF
>TRBJ2-3|TRBV7-2|TRBD1|once
TGTGCCAGCAGCTTACTACAGGGGAAAGATACGCAGTATTTT
CASSLLQGKDTQYF
>TRBJ1-2|TRBV5-4|-|-
TGTGCCAGCAGCTACATTCGGGGGGCAACCGGCGGTGGCTACACCTTC
CASSYIRGATGGGYTF
>TRBJ2-5|TRBV11-2|TRBD1|once
TGTGCCAGCAGCTCTCAAGACAGGGGTTTGGGGACCCAGTACTTC
CASSSQDRGLGTQYF
>TRBJ1-2|TRBV7-2|TRBD1|-
TGTGCCAGCAGCTCCTCCGGGACAGATAACTATGGCTACACCTTC
CASSSSGTDNYGYTF
>TRBJ1-6|TRBV27|TRBD1|-
TGTGCCAGCAAGGGGACAGATTATAATTCACCCCTCCACTTT
CASKGTDYNSPLHF
>TRBJ2-3|TRBV7-3|TRBD2|-
TGTGCCAGCAGCTTAACTACAAGGACTAGCGGGAGGTCCGATACGCAGTATTTT
CASSLTTRTSGRSDTQYF
>TRBJ2-3|TRBV6-5|-|-
TGTGCCAGCAGTGGAGGAACTAGCACCGATACGCAGTATTTT
CASSGGTSTDTQYF
>TRBJ2-1|TRBV3-1|TRBD2|-
TGTGCCAGCAGCCTAGCGGGGCGATACAATGAGCAGTTCTTC
CASSLAGRYNEQFF